This T cell receptor beta chain was obtained from a study of cytomegalovirus exposure and HLA in healthy donors. The overall study: An early release of data contained tens of millions of unique TCRs, which came from HLA-typed donors. The study's findings and limits: Among CMV-associated TCR beta chains, most appeared HLA-restricted in a later analysis.

With respect to this clone: Its target is not known.

The V end was cut by 2 bases, the J end by 0 bases, with 9 bases between. CDR1 is SGHRS and CDR2 is YFSETQ in the germline V gene. The CDR3 is 15 residues long. The study ran its PCR with 60 Vbeta and 13 Jbeta primers. Sequencing was performed with immunoSEQ multiplex PCR; in TCRdb, only in-frame clones are kept and a portion is missing. The sample lists some 100,000 clones, roughly three quarters occurring once. V and J are TRBV5-1 and TRBJ1-5, with unresolved D. Sequenced material: PBMCs. The clonotype comes from a woman aged 45-60 years in good health and CMV-seropositive. The CDR3 nucleotides are TGCGCCAGCAGCTTTGAGTTATATAGCAATCAGCCCCAGCATTTT. Protein sequence: CASSFELYSNQPQHF. Combining the CDR3 with reference TRBV5-1 and TRBJ1-5 gives the whole variable domain KAGVTQTPRYLIKTRGQQVTLSCSPISGHRSVSWYQQTPGQGLQFLFEYFSETQRNKGNFPGRFSGRQFSNSRSEMNVSTLELGDSALYLCASSFELYSNQPQHFGDGTRLSIL.